The 28 T cell receptor beta chains below all came from one sample that was sequenced in a study of T cells in Graves' hyperthyroidism and ophthalmopathy. There were TCR beta CDR3 regions amplified from RNA transcripts. An initial round of RT-PCR targeting the TCR CDR3 relied on the HTBI primer set. TCRdb reanalysed the multiplex PCR reads using MiXCR and keeps one entry per CDR3 protein. The repertoire holds 130,000 or so distinct CDR3 sequences, approximately 20% seen once, with 65% to 80% in the top ten. The sequenced sample was blood. The source is a woman between 45 and 60 years old with Graves' hyperthyroidism that later progressed to Graves' ophthalmopathy.

There are many counts of this clonotype. The chain couples TRBV20-1 to TRBJ1-1; 8 bases are shared with TRBD1. CDR3 length: 14 residues. The germline V gene has CDR1 DFQATT and CDR2 SNEGSKA (reference sequence). V shed 3 bases, J shed 5 bases, and the junction held 8 bases outside the gene matches. CDR3 region: CSARETGVRTEAFF. The CDR3 nucleotides read TGCAGTGCTAGGGAGACAGGGGTTCGGACTGAAGCTTTCTTT.

Concerning this clonotype itself: A much larger clonotype is one base distant, so this may be a read error. This rearrangement joins TRBV7-2 to TRBJ2-1, with D perhaps TRBD1 (6 bases). The V gene's germline CDR1 is SGHTA and CDR2 FQGNSA. Trimming pared 1 base from V and 0 bases from J, leaving 10 bases between. The CDR3 runs to 16 residues. The CDR3: CASSLGDKSSYNEQFF. In DNA, the CDR3 is TGTGCCAGCAGCTTAGGGGACAAGAGCTCCTACAATGAGCAGTTCTTC.

V gene TRBV19 combines with J gene TRBJ2-5; 12 bases are shared with TRBD2. V lost 9 bases and J lost 4; bases outside the gene matches: 15. Germline loops: CDR1 LNHDA, CDR2 SQIVND (reference sequence). The CDR3 contains 17 residues. The CDR3: CASLRMLAGGVPETQYF. CDR3 coding DNA: TGTGCCAGCCTTCGCATGCTAGCGGGGGGGGTCCCAGAGACCCAGTACTTC.

Many counts were recorded for this clonotype. The rearrangement joins TRBV2 to TRBJ2-1, with D perhaps matching TRBD1 or TRBD2 (5 bases each). Germline V CDR1 and CDR2: SNHLY, FYNNEI. This CDR3 is 15 amino acids long. V was pared by 7 bases and J by 4 bases, with 17 bases between. In DNA, the CDR3 is TGTGCCAGCATGGGAAGGGGAGTCGGGTACAATGAGCAGTTCTTC. Protein product: CASMGRGVGYNEQFF.

In this sample, this clonotype turned up many times. The rearrangement links TRBV3-1 to TRBJ2-1; TRBD1 matches 7 bases. The CDR3 is 14 residues long. Per germline, CDR1 LGHDT and CDR2 YNNKEL (reference sequence). The junction had 1 base not matched to a gene; V was cut back by 0 bases and J by 5 bases. The CDR3 nucleotides are TGTGCCAGCAGCCAAGACAGGGGGAACAATGAGCAGTTCTTC. Its translation: CASSQDRGNNEQFF.

This clonotype was picked up many times. The chain recombines TRBV11-2 with TRBJ2-3; D not certain. The V end lost 3 bases, the J end lost 3 bases, and 10 bases lay between the germline ends. This CDR3 region has 14 residues. Germline loops: CDR1 SGHAT, CDR2 FQNNGV. As DNA, the CDR3 is TGTGCCAGCAGCTTCGGCCAGAGAACAGATACGCAGTATTTT. Protein product: CASSFGQRTDTQYF. Together with reference TRBV11-2 and TRBJ2-3, the CDR3 gives the full variable domain: EAGVAQSPRYKIIEKRQSVAFWCNPISGHATLYWYQQILGQGPKLLIQFQNNGVVDDSQLPKDRFSAERLKGVDSTLKIQPAKLEDSAVYLCASSFGQRTDTQYFGPGTRLTVL.

This clonotype was picked up many times. V and J are TRBV6-1 and TRBJ1-1; D is unclear. In germline, CDR1 is MNHNS, CDR2 SASEGT. Trimming took 5 bases from V and 4 from J, leaving 8 bases between them. The CDR3 loop spans 12 amino acids. CDR3 bases: TGTGCCAGCAGTTATGCTGGCACTGAAGCTTTCTTT. It encodes CASSYAGTEAFF.

This clonotype appeared many times. The V call is TRBV20-1, the J call TRBJ2-5; D is possibly TRBD2 (6 bases). V was clipped by 2 bases and J by 5 bases, with 9 bases between them. Germline CDR1 and CDR2: DFQATT and SNEGSKA (reference sequence). The CDR3 has 12 residues. CDR3 in amino acids: CSARPLAETQYF. The CDR3 nucleotides are TGCAGTGCTAGACCACTAGCCGAGACCCAGTACTTC.

This clonotype was recorded many times. The genes are TRBV20-1 and TRBJ1-2; D not resolved. This CDR3 has 13 residues. Trimming pared 1 base from V and 6 bases from J, leaving 12 bases between. Germline loops: CDR1 DFQATT, CDR2 SNEGSKA (reference sequence). This CDR3 reads CSARARPGDGYTF. Written as DNA, the CDR3 is TGCAGTGCTAGAGCCCGCCCCGGGGATGGCTACACCTTC.

V is TRBV20-1 and J is TRBJ2-7, with a weak D call TRBD1 (6 bases). Trimming cost V 7 bases and J 4 bases, with 20 bases left between them. The CDR3 consists of 14 residues. Germline V lookup: CDR1 DFQATT, CDR2 SNEGSKA (reference sequence). CDR3 loop: CSVSDSNILYEQYF. CDR3 in DNA: TGCAGTGTATCGGACAGTAACATTCTTTACGAGCAGTACTTC.

This clonotype was observed once. The gene calls are TRBV2 and TRBJ1-5, with TRBD1 matching over 7 bases. Trimming removed 2 bases from V and 1 base from J; junction bases left unmatched: 2. The CDR3 totals 15 residues. Germline CDR1 reads SNHLY; CDR2 reads FYNNEI. The chain's CDR3 is CASSELQGSNQPQHF. CDR3 nucleotides: TGTGCCAGCAGTGAATTACAGGGGAGCAATCAGCCCCAGCATTTT.

In DNA form, the CDR3 reads TGTGCCAGCAGCTTGTTATCCTACAGGGATGGGCTTGAAGCTTTCTTT. Protein sequence: CASSLLSYRDGLEAFF. This rearrangement joins TRBV11-1 to TRBJ1-1; possibly TRBD1 for D (6 bases). The CDR3 is 16 residues long. Germline V gene data show CDR1 as SGHAT and CDR2 as FQDESV (reference sequence). The V end was cut by 3 bases, the J end by 7 bases, with 21 bases between.

V usage is TRBV20-1 and J usage is TRBJ2-7; D is possibly TRBD1 or TRBD2 (5 bases each). CDR1 is DFQATT and CDR2 is SNEGSKA in the germline V gene (reference sequence). V was cut by 6 bases and J by 4 bases, with 13 bases left in between. The CDR3 sequence is 12 residues long. The CDR3 DNA is TGCAGTGCCCGCGGTGGGGGTTACGAGCAGTACTTC. Protein product: CSARGGGYEQYF.

As for this clonotype: It may be a read error: a sequence one base away is much more abundant. This sequence joins TRBV5-8 and TRBJ1-5, with 8 bases lining up with TRBD1. This CDR3 region has 15 residues. Per germline, CDR1 SGHTS and CDR2 YDEGEE. The CDR3, as DNA: TGTGCCAACAGCGCAGACAGGGGCCGCAATCAGCCCCAGCATTTT. The encoded protein is CANSADRGRNQPQHF.

Notes on this clonotype: Germline is not matched at one junction end, which may reflect a read error. V is TRBV7-7 and J is TRBJ2-7, with no clear D. This CDR3 region has 13 residues. Per the germline V gene, CDR1 is SSHAT and CDR2 is FNYEAQ (reference sequence). The CDR3 coding sequence is TGTGCTAGCAGCTCTAGGCCCGATGGCGAGCAGTACTTC. It translates to CASSSRPDGEQYF.

At least ten counts were recorded for this clonotype. J is TRBJ1-5 and V is TRBV27, with D unclear. CDR3 length: 15 amino acids. Germline CDR1 is MNHEY and CDR2 is SMNVEV (reference sequence). Trimming stripped 3 bases from V and 1 base from J, with 10 bases between. This CDR3 is CASSFTRGSNQPQHF. The CDR3 bases are TGTGCCAGCAGTTTCACCCGAGGCAGCAATCAGCCCCAGCATTTT.

This clonotype was seen ten or more times. The rearrangement joins TRBV6-1 to TRBJ1-2, with a possible D match to TRBD1 (5 bases). Trimming shortened V by 5 bases and J by 7 bases, and 23 bases separated the two germline ends. CDR3 length: 16 residues. In germline, CDR1 is MNHNS, CDR2 SASEGT. CDR3 sequence (DNA): TGTGCCAGCAGTTCCCGGGGGGAGTTACCGGGCGGTGGCTACACCTTC. Its protein is CASSSRGELPGGGYTF.

About this clonotype: This may be a read error: a much more frequent sequence differs by one nucleotide. The chain combines TRBV2 with TRBJ2-7, with TRBD2 as a possible D gene (5 bases). In germline, CDR1 is SNHLY, CDR2 FYNNEI. V gave up 6 bases and J gave up 0 bases, with 6 bases separating them. The CDR3 extends over 12 amino acids. CDR3 protein: CASRGSSYEQYF. For the CDR3, the DNA is TGTGCCAGCAGGGGGAGCTCCTACGAGCAGTACTTC. Full variable domain (remainder filled in from reference TRBV2 and TRBJ2-7): EPEVTQTPSHQVTQMGQEVILRCVPISNHLYFYWYRQILGQKVEFLVSFYNNEISEKSEIFDDQFSVERPDGSNFTLKIRSTKLEDSAMYFCASRGSSYEQYFGPGTRLTVT.

This clonotype was recorded many times. The chain has TRBV12-3 or TRBV12-4 and TRBJ2-3; D not resolved. Trimming removed 8 bases from V and 1 base from J, with 13 bases in between. CDR3 length: 14 residues. The CDR3 here is CASGDGIRTDTQYF. The CDR3 coding sequence is TGTGCCAGCGGAGACGGAATCCGCACAGATACGCAGTATTTT.

The V gene is TRBV2, the J gene TRBJ2-1; D tentatively reads TRBD1 or TRBD2 (6 bases each). The germline gives CDR1 SNHLY, CDR2 FYNNEI. This CDR3 is 15 amino acids long. V was shortened by 1 base and J by 1 base, with 8 bases between the two germline ends. The CDR3 here is CASSEGGASYNEQFF. Written as DNA, the CDR3 is TGTGCCAGCAGTGAAGGGGGGGCATCCTACAATGAGCAGTTCTTC.

This clonotype was seen many times. The genes are TRBV11-2 and TRBJ1-3; maybe TRBD1 (6 bases). Germline CDR1 reads SGHAT; CDR2 reads FQNNGV. CDR3 length equals 14 residues. V was cut by 5 bases and J by 4 bases, with 12 bases left in between. The CDR3 region is CASSRDNPGNTIYF. In DNA form, the CDR3 reads TGTGCCAGCAGCCGGGACAACCCGGGAAACACCATATATTTT.

This clonotype was counted at least ten times. The chain combines TRBV28 with TRBJ2-3; 8 bases align to TRBD1. There are 13 residues in the CDR3. Germline CDR1 MDHEN, CDR2 SYDVKM. V lost 2 bases to trimming and J lost 6 bases; unmatched junction nucleotides: 1. CDR3 coding DNA: TGTGCCAGCAGTTTAGGGACAGGTGATACGCAGTATTTT. It encodes CASSLGTGDTQYF.

In this sample, this clonotype turned up many times. In DNA form, the CDR3 reads TGTGCCGCAAGCGGACATCGTGTGACCGGGGAGCTGTTTTTT. Its protein product is CAASGHRVTGELFF. The V gene is TRBV6-1, the J gene TRBJ2-2; D may correspond to TRBD1 or TRBD2 (5 bases each). Per the germline V gene, CDR1 is MNHNS and CDR2 is SASEGT. Trimming cost V 11 bases and J 5 bases, with 18 bases left between them. The CDR3 spans 14 residues.

The genes are TRBV6-1 and TRBJ2-7; D possibly corresponds to TRBD2 (6 bases). Trimming shortened V by 7 bases and J by 0 bases, and 13 bases separated the two germline ends. Germline CDR1 MNHNS, CDR2 SASEGT. The CDR3 loop spans 14 amino acids. CDR3 DNA sequence: TGTGCCAGCAAGGGACTGGCTTTCTCCTACGAGCAGTACTTC. This encodes CASKGLAFSYEQYF.

The chain carries TRBV19 and TRBJ2-3; 10 bases fit TRBD1. V was pared by 5 bases and J by 1 base, with 0 bases of the junction left unmatched. Germline loops: CDR1 LNHDA, CDR2 SQIVND (reference sequence). The CDR3 covers 14 residues. The CDR3 DNA is TGTGCCAGTAGTGGACAGGGGGGCACAGATACGCAGTATTTT. It codes for CASSGQGGTDTQYF.

This clonotype was counted a few times. Germline is not matched at one junction end, which may reflect a read error. The chain combines TRBV29-1 with TRBJ1-1, with TRBD1 matching over 9 bases. This CDR3 comprises 14 residues. The germline V gene encodes CDR1 SQVTM and CDR2 ANQGSEA. The CDR3 nucleotides are TGCAGCGGGTCCCCCGGGACAGGGAACACTGAAGCTCTCTTT. It translates to CSGSPGTGNTEALF.

This clonotype has ten or more counts. V usage is TRBV4-2 and J usage is TRBJ2-3; D is possibly TRBD1 or TRBD2 (5 bases each). Trimming removed 2 bases at V and 0 bases at J, with 18 bases between. The germline CDR1 and CDR2 sequences are LGHNA and YNFKEQ. CDR3 size: 18 residues. The CDR3 coding sequence is TGTGCCAGCAGCCAAACCTACGGGACGCAGTCTAGCACAGATACGCAGTATTTT. This sequence encodes CASSQTYGTQSSTDTQYF.

V and J are TRBV19 and TRBJ2-1; D remains unclear. CDR1 and CDR2 from the germline V gene are LNHDA and SQIVND (reference sequence). This CDR3 has 15 residues. Trimming took 5 bases from V and 2 from J, leaving 13 bases between them. CDR3 DNA sequence: TGTGCCAGTAGTGTGCAAGCTTCTCCCTACAATGAGCAGTTCTTC. Its translation is CASSVQASPYNEQFF.